The clone carrying this T cell receptor (beta chain) has a handful of counts. This sample is drawn from a study of radiotherapy plus CTLA-4 blockade in lung cancer. This CDR3 spans 16 amino acids. J lost 4 bases, V lost 0 bases, and 6 bases had no gene match. CDR1 is PRHDT and CDR2 is FYEKMQ in the germline V gene (reference sequence). Clones were read by immunoSEQ multiplex PCR, and TCRdb kept only the in-frame ones, dropping some. The sample contains around 32,000 clones, 80% to 90% of which appear only once. This clonotype was obtained from a human donor with non-small cell lung cancer that progressed on radiotherapy plus ipilimumab. The gene calls are TRBV13 and TRBJ2-5; 9 bases agree with TRBD2. The sample was peripheral blood, taken from a patient treated with radiotherapy plus ipilimumab. The CDR3 bases are TGTGCCAGCAGCTTAGGTTTAGCGGGGGTCACAGAGACCCAGTACTTC. It yields the protein CASSLGLAGVTETQYF.